These 28 T cell receptor beta chains were sequenced from one sample in a study of T cell repertoires in cytomegalovirus infection (dated by TCRdb to about 2019). Data came from an Illumina HiSeq 1500. TCRdb passed the public sequencing reads through fastp at Q25 and MiXCR, retaining productive beta sequences. Rows merge per CDR3 protein into single entries with the most common DNA and genes. This sample lists under 150,000 distinct CDR3 sequences; more than 7% were detected once. 10% of the sample comes from the top ten. Sequencing used PBMCs. The receptors derive from a human donor in good health (CMV status not recorded). Some clones in this sample may be carry-over from other donors' samples.

This clonotype was seen at least ten times. The chain employs TRBV5-1 and TRBJ1-2; 8 bases fit TRBD1. The CDR3 is 13 residues long. V was pared by 2 bases and J by 8 bases, with 5 bases of the junction left unmatched. Germline loops: CDR1 SGHRS, CDR2 YFSETQ. The chain's CDR3 is CASSFGQGEGYTF. In DNA form, the CDR3 reads TGCGCCAGCAGCTTCGGACAGGGAGAAGGCTACACCTTC.

This clonotype was detected ten times or more. The V call is TRBV28, the J call TRBJ1-1; TRBD1 might be the D (5 bases). Trimming took off 3 bases at V and 4 bases at J, with 15 bases between the two ends. Looked up from germline, CDR1 is MDHEN and CDR2 is SYDVKM. This CDR3 contains 15 residues. The CDR3 coding sequence is TGTGCCAGCAGTTTTGGGGGAACCGCGGGCACTGAAGCTTTCTTT. Translation: CASSFGGTAGTEAFF.

This clonotype was detected a few times. This rearrangement joins TRBV28 to TRBJ1-1, with D tentatively TRBD1 (5 bases). The CDR3 is 15 amino acids. The V gene lost 2 bases and the J gene lost 1 base, with 11 bases spanning the gap. Germline CDR1 MDHEN, CDR2 SYDVKM. Written as DNA, the CDR3 is TGTGCCAGCAGTTTACCCCCCGGGGGGAACACTGAAGCTTTCTTT. Translating gives CASSLPPGGNTEAFF. Together with reference TRBV28 and TRBJ1-1, the CDR3 gives the full variable domain: DVKVTQSSRYLVKRTGEKVFLECVQDMDHENMFWYRQDPGLGLRLIYFSYDVKMKEKGDIPEGYSVSREKKERFSLILESASTNQTSMYLCASSLPPGGNTEAFFGQGTRLTVV.

This clonotype was seen many times. The chain couples TRBV12-3 or TRBV12-4 to TRBJ1-2, with TRBD1 as a possible D gene (5 bases). V was clipped by 2 bases and J by 4 bases, with 11 bases between them. CDR3 length: 14 residues. CDR3: CASSLSGGPYGYTF. As DNA, the CDR3 is TGTGCCAGCAGTTTAAGTGGGGGTCCCTATGGCTACACCTTC.

The rearrangement joins TRBV28 to TRBJ2-1; D is perhaps TRBD2 (6 bases). Germline V gene data show CDR1 as MDHEN and CDR2 as SYDVKM. V shed 6 bases and J shed 6 bases, with 18 bases lying between them. The CDR3 extends over 15 amino acids. In DNA form, the CDR3 reads TGTGCCAGCAGACCCCACAGGACTAAGGCCAATGAGCAGTTCTTC. This codes for CASRPHRTKANEQFF.

There are many counts of this clonotype. The chain carries TRBV29-1 and TRBJ1-5; a possible D gene is TRBD1 (5 bases). CDR1 and CDR2 from the germline V gene are SQVTM and ANQGSEA. CDR3 length: 13 amino acids. Trimming left V 4 bases short and J 0 bases short, with 7 bases between. The CDR3 DNA is TGCAGCGTTGGGGGGAATAGCAATCAGCCCCAGCATTTT. It is translated as CSVGGNSNQPQHF.

This clonotype occurred many times. CDR3 in amino acids: CASSQDRTGITEAFF. For the CDR3, the DNA is TGTGCCAGCAGCCAAGACCGGACAGGGATTACTGAAGCTTTCTTT. This chain links TRBV4-2 with TRBJ1-1, with 8 bases identical to TRBD1. CDR1 LGHNA and CDR2 YNFKEQ come from the germline V gene. The CDR3 loop spans 15 amino acids. V was clipped by 0 bases and J by 5 bases; unmatched bases: 5.

This clonotype was detected ten times or more. This sequence joins TRBV28 and TRBJ2-3; the D call may be TRBD1 or TRBD2 (6 bases each). Germline V gives CDR1 MDHEN, CDR2 SYDVKM. The CDR3 runs to 12 residues. The ends were cut back, 6 bases at V and 4 bases at J, with 8 bases in the middle. The CDR3 protein is CASREGADTQYF. CDR3 nucleotides: TGTGCCAGCAGGGAGGGGGCAGATACGCAGTATTTT.

This chain connects TRBV4-1 to TRBJ1-5; D not certain. Per germline, CDR1 MGHRA and CDR2 YSYEKL. Between the trimmed V and J ends, which lost 1 base and 13 bases, there was a span of 14 bases. This CDR3 has 13 amino acids. The CDR3 loop is CASSQGRGQKQHF. CDR3 nucleotides: TGCGCCAGCAGCCAAGGGCGCGGGCAGAAACAGCATTTT.

This clonotype was picked up many times. The chain has TRBV7-2 and TRBJ2-3; maybe TRBD2 (6 bases). V gave up 3 bases and J gave up 0 bases, with 10 bases separating them. CDR3 length equals 15 residues. Germline V lookup: CDR1 SGHTA, CDR2 FQGNSA. CDR3 loop: CASSLLASSTDTQYF. Written as DNA, the CDR3 is TGTGCCAGCAGCTTGCTAGCGTCAAGCACAGATACGCAGTATTTT.

The J gene is TRBJ1-5, the V gene TRBV29-1; D remains ambiguous. Germline CDR1 and CDR2: SQVTM and ANQGSEA. V lost 1 base and J 6 bases, leaving 4 bases between the germline ends. This CDR3 region has 11 residues. The DNA of the CDR3 is TGCAGCGTTGAAGGACCTCAGCCCCAGCATTTT. This sequence encodes CSVEGPQPQHF.

This clonotype was seen repeatedly, ten times or more. The rearrangement links TRBV18 to TRBJ2-7, with 9 nucleotides matching TRBD2. This CDR3 has 16 amino acids. With V trimmed by 2 bases and J by 0 bases, 5 bases remained unmatched. Germline V gene sequence: CDR1 KGHSH, CDR2 LQKENI. CDR3 bases: TGTGCCAGCTCACCATTGTCTAGCGGGATCTCCTACGAGCAGTACTTC. It codes for CASSPLSSGISYEQYF.

The chain links TRBV20-1 to TRBJ1-2, with 8 positions matching TRBD1. CDR1 and CDR2 from the germline V gene are DFQATT and SNEGSKA (reference sequence). J gave up 8 bases and V 3 bases, and 11 bases lay outside the gene matches. The CDR3 consists of 14 residues. The CDR3 here is CSASGGQGARGYTF. In nucleotides, the CDR3 is TGCAGTGCTAGCGGGGGCCAGGGGGCAAGGGGCTACACCTTC.

This clonotype was seen at least ten times. This rearrangement joins TRBV7-9 to TRBJ2-2, with 7 bases that match TRBD2. This CDR3 comprises 17 residues. Trimming removed 6 bases from V and 4 bases from J; junction bases left unmatched: 14. CDR1 is SEHNR and CDR2 is FQNEAQ in the germline V gene (reference sequence). The CDR3 DNA sequence: TGTGCCAGCAGGCAAGCGAGGAGCGGGGCCCCCACCGGGGAGCTGTTTTTT. Protein: CASRQARSGAPTGELFF. The whole variable domain, remainder taken from reference TRBV7-9 and TRBJ2-2, is DTGVSQNPRHKITKRGQNVTFRCDPISEHNRLYWYRQTLGQGPEFLTYFQNEAQLEKSRLLSDRFSAERPKGSFSTLEIQRTEQGDSAMYLCASRQARSGAPTGELFFGEGSRLTVL.

In this sample, this clonotype turned up a few times. The genes are TRBV20-1 and TRBJ2-5, with no clear D. CDR3 size: 14 residues. The germline V gene encodes CDR1 DFQATT and CDR2 SNEGSKA (reference sequence). The V and J ends lost 3 bases and 2 bases respectively, with 13 bases between them. CDR3 protein: CSASILQPQETQYF. DNA of the CDR3: TGCAGTGCTAGCATCCTGCAGCCTCAAGAGACCCAGTACTTC.

The sample holds many counts of this clonotype. The CDR3 bases are TGTGCCAGCAGTTACCCCCCTTCGGATACGCAGTATTTT. Translated, it gives CASSYPPSDTQYF. This sequence joins TRBV6-6 and TRBJ2-3, with D unresolved. The CDR3 covers 13 residues. V was clipped by 2 bases and J by 6 bases, with 9 bases between them. Germline loops: CDR1 MNHNY, CDR2 SVGAGI (reference sequence).

A remark on this clonotype: Given a much more abundant clone one base away, this may be a read error. The CDR3 is CASSLGRGGHTEAFF. In DNA, the CDR3 is TGTGCCAGCAGCTTGGGACGAGGGGGGCACACTGAAGCTTTCTTT. This chain uses TRBV5-4 with TRBJ1-1; TRBD1 is a possible D gene (6 bases). V was pared by 0 bases and J by 3 bases, with 12 bases between. The V gene's germline CDR1 is SGHNT and CDR2 YYREEE (reference sequence). This CDR3 contains 15 residues. The variable domain in full, with the rest retrieved from reference TRBV5-4 and TRBJ1-1, is ETGVTQSPTHLIKTRGQQVTLRCSSQSGHNTVSWYQQALGQGPQFIFQYYREEENGRGNFPPRFSGLQFPNYSSELNVNALELDDSALYLCASSLGRGGHTEAFFGQGTRLTVV.

This clonotype was detected ten times or more. The gene calls are TRBV19 and TRBJ2-2; TRBD1 aligns across 9 bases. There are 15 residues in the CDR3. Trimming took 10 bases from V and 6 from J; bases not matched to a gene: 12. The germline V gene encodes CDR1 LNHDA and CDR2 SQIVND (reference sequence). The CDR3 here is CATLSGTGFSGELFF. CDR3 sequence (DNA): TGTGCCACTCTTTCCGGGACAGGGTTTTCCGGGGAGCTGTTTTTT.

At least ten counts were recorded for this clonotype. The J gene is TRBJ2-3, the V gene TRBV20-1; D uncertain. V lost 3 bases and J lost 2, with 6 bases in between. The CDR3 totals 12 residues. Germline loops: CDR1 DFQATT, CDR2 SNEGSKA (reference sequence). The CDR3 sequence is CSARRLTDTQYF. The CDR3 DNA reads as TGCAGTGCTAGGAGACTCACAGATACGCAGTATTTT.

This clonotype was picked up many times. The chain couples TRBV5-4 to TRBJ2-3, with D unresolved. Per germline, CDR1 SGHNT and CDR2 YYREEE (reference sequence). Trimming stripped 3 bases from V and 0 bases from J, with 14 bases between. The CDR3 spans 16 residues. CDR3 nucleotides: TGTGCCAGCAGCTGGGCGGTAGTAAGGAGCACAGATACGCAGTATTTT. Its protein is CASSWAVVRSTDTQYF.

Regarding this clonotype: This sequence may be a read error, since a much larger clone differs from it by one base. Written as DNA, the CDR3 is TGTGCCAGCAGAGGGATCGGGGAGCTGTTTTTT. This sequence encodes CASRGIGELFF. The V gene is TRBV12-3 or TRBV12-4, the J gene TRBJ2-2; D unclear. The CDR3 loop spans 11 amino acids. The germline V and J ends were trimmed by 6 bases and 7 bases, with 6 bases remaining between them.

The rearrangement joins TRBV5-1 to TRBJ2-7; 10 bases match TRBD2. The V and J ends lost 5 bases and 3 bases, in that order; junction bases with no gene match: 11. CDR1 is SGHRS and CDR2 is YFSETQ in the germline V gene. The CDR3 covers 16 residues. CDR3 nucleotides: TGCGCCAGCAGTCTGGCGACTAGCGGGCAGAGCTACGAGCAGTACTTC. This codes for CASSLATSGQSYEQYF.

The rearrangement uses TRBV30 and TRBJ2-5, with no clear D. Trimming took off 3 bases at V and 5 bases at J, with 7 bases between the two ends. Germline lookup yields CDR1 GTSNPN and CDR2 SVGIG (reference sequence). The CDR3 covers 11 residues. CDR3 sequence: CAWSERETQYF. In DNA, the CDR3 is TGTGCCTGGAGCGAGAGGGAGACCCAGTACTTC.

In this sample, this clonotype turned up many times. The chain employs TRBV28 and TRBJ1-2; the D is unclear. The germline V gene has CDR1 MDHEN and CDR2 SYDVKM. The CDR3 length is 11 residues. Trimming took 5 bases from V and 8 from J, leaving 9 bases between them. The CDR3 protein is CASSQKRGYTF. The CDR3 DNA sequence: TGTGCCAGCAGTCAAAAGAGGGGCTACACCTTC.

This clonotype was observed at least ten times. The gene calls are TRBV7-9 and TRBJ1-6, with 9 bases matching TRBD1. Germline trimming cut 1 base from V and 2 bases from J; bases unmatched to any gene: 3. Germline CDR1 is SEHNR and CDR2 is FQNEAQ (reference sequence). CDR3 length: 17 residues. CDR3 sequence (DNA): TGTGCCAGCAGCTTAGGGACAGGGGAGGCCTATAATTCACCCCTCCACTTT. This codes for CASSLGTGEAYNSPLHF.

This clonotype was seen a handful of times. The chain employs TRBV2 and TRBJ2-1; D is perhaps TRBD1 (6 bases). CDR1 and CDR2 (germline): SNHLY, FYNNEI. The CDR3 has 13 residues. V was cut by 7 bases and J by 9 bases, with 16 bases left in between. Here the CDR3 DNA reads TGTGCCAGCACGGGACAAATAGGTGGTGAGCAGTTCTTC. It yields the protein CASTGQIGGEQFF. The variable domain in full, completed from reference TRBV2 and TRBJ2-1, reads EPEVTQTPSHQVTQMGQEVILRCVPISNHLYFYWYRQILGQKVEFLVSFYNNEISEKSEIFDDQFSVERPDGSNFTLKIRSTKLEDSAMYFCASTGQIGGEQFFGPGTRLTVL.

The chain employs TRBV2 and TRBJ2-6; D remains unclear. V lost 6 bases, J lost 0 bases, and 6 bases lay in between. The CDR3 contains 14 residues. Germline-derived CDR1 and CDR2 are SNHLY and FYNNEI. The CDR3 loop reads CASRTYSGANVLTF. The CDR3 DNA reads TGTGCCAGCAGGACATACTCTGGGGCCAACGTCCTGACTTTC.

The table lists this clonotype with many counts. The rearrangement links TRBV14 to TRBJ2-7; D gene ambiguous. CDR3 size: 15 residues. CDR1 and CDR2 (germline): SGHDN, FVKESK. The V gene lost 2 bases and the J gene lost 0 bases, with 11 bases spanning the gap. DNA of the CDR3: TGTGCCAGCAGCCAATATACTTCTAACTCCTACGAGCAGTACTTC. Protein product: CASSQYTSNSYEQYF.